The 17 T cell receptor beta chains below were found in one sample sequenced in a study of response to subunit inactivated influenza vaccine (dated by TCRdb to 2016 to 2018). Library creation used RT-PCR. The reads were generated on an Illumina HiSeq 2500. In TCRdb, the public reads were trimmed at Q25 with fastp and aligned with MiXCR, with productive beta chains retained. Rows with one shared CDR3 protein collapse into an entry with the most common genes and DNA. Present in this sample are around 540,000 distinct CDR3 sequences, about an eighth of which were seen just once. The top ten hold roughly 10% of the sample. The sequenced sample was PBMCs from blood, obtained on the day of vaccination. The source of these receptors is a man over 45 who received an inactivated influenza vaccine. Donor details come from another sample of the same person, matched by shared clones.

This clonotype was seen a handful of times. V gene TRBV28 combines with J gene TRBJ2-5, with 7 bases fitting TRBD1. Trimming took 7 bases from V and 0 from J; bases not matched to a gene: 11. CDR3 length: 16 residues. Per germline, CDR1 MDHEN and CDR2 SYDVKM. CDR3 coding DNA: TGTGCCAGCACCGCCGTTGGGACAGCCCACCAAGAGACCCAGTACTTC. It yields the protein CASTAVGTAHQETQYF.

The chain couples TRBV6-2 or TRBV6-3 to TRBJ2-1; a weak D match, TRBD2 (5 bases). Trimming shortened V by 5 bases and J by 2 bases, and 16 bases separated the two germline ends. Germline CDR1 is MNHEY and CDR2 is SVGEGT. CDR3 size: 16 residues. For the CDR3, the DNA is TGTGCCAGCAGTACTGAGCGGTTTCCCACCTACAATGAGCAGTTCTTC. Translating gives CASSTERFPTYNEQFF.

The chain combines TRBV28 with TRBJ1-4; D unresolved. V was pared by 2 bases and J by 8 bases, with 9 bases between. The germline CDR1 and CDR2 sequences are MDHEN and SYDVKM. This CDR3 region has 13 residues. CDR3: CASSLADSEKLFF. The CDR3 DNA reads TGTGCCAGCAGTTTAGCGGATTCAGAAAAACTGTTTTTT.

This rearrangement joins TRBV7-2 to TRBJ1-2; D possibly corresponds to TRBD1 (6 bases). The CDR3 has 15 amino acids. The germline gives CDR1 SGHTA, CDR2 FQGNSA. V lost 1 base and J 7 bases, leaving 16 bases between the germline ends. In nucleotides, the CDR3 is TGTGCCAGCAGCTTAGGAGACAGGTCCCTAGGTGGCTACACCTTC. It codes for CASSLGDRSLGGYTF.

V and J are TRBV6-5 and TRBJ2-5, with 7 nucleotides matching TRBD2. J lost 5 bases, V lost 2 bases, and 8 bases had no gene match. This CDR3 has 15 amino acids. Germline CDR1 and CDR2: MNHEY and SVGAGI. CDR3 nucleotides: TGTGCCAGCAGTTACGAGGTGGGGGGGGTGGAGACCCAGTACTTC. Amino acid sequence: CASSYEVGGVETQYF.

The gene calls are TRBV10-2 and TRBJ2-2; TRBD2 agrees at 10 bases. Trimming took 10 bases from V and 6 from J; bases not matched to a gene: 5. The CDR3 is 13 amino acids. In germline, CDR1 is WSHSY, CDR2 SAAADI. The CDR3 loop is CAIEAGGPGELFF. The DNA of the CDR3 is TGCGCCATCGAAGCGGGAGGGCCCGGGGAGCTGTTTTTT.

This clonotype was observed a handful of times. This chain joins TRBV10-3 and TRBJ2-5; D is possibly TRBD2 (5 bases). The CDR3 contains 12 residues. Germline values: CDR1 ENHRY, CDR2 SYGVKD. The ends were cut back, 9 bases at V and 4 bases at J, with 12 bases in the middle. The CDR3 reads CAIAASRETQYF. In nucleotides, the CDR3 is TGTGCCATTGCAGCTAGCCGAGAGACCCAGTACTTC.

The rearrangement uses TRBV3-1 and TRBJ1-6; D not certain. The V gene lost 1 base and the J gene lost 7 bases, with 5 bases spanning the gap. The CDR3 sequence is 13 residues long. From germline, CDR1 is LGHDT and CDR2 YNNKEL (reference sequence). CDR3 nucleotides: TGTGCCAGCAGCCAAGTAAAGAATTCACCCCTCCACTTT. It encodes CASSQVKNSPLHF.

The J gene is TRBJ2-1, the V gene TRBV6-1, with 12 nucleotides matching TRBD2. The CDR3 spans 15 residues. Trimming removed 5 bases from V and 3 bases from J; junction bases left unmatched: 2. Per germline, CDR1 MNHNS and CDR2 SASEGT. CDR3 in DNA: TGTGCCAGCAGTATGGGACTAGCGGGCTACAATGAGCAGTTCTTC. Translating gives CASSMGLAGYNEQFF.

The chain links TRBV28 to TRBJ1-1, with 7 bases identical to TRBD1. Trimming took 5 bases from V and 5 from J; bases not matched to a gene: 5. There are 13 residues in the CDR3. In germline, CDR1 is MDHEN, CDR2 SYDVKM. The CDR3 nucleotides are TGTGCCAGCAGTAAGACAGGGTGGACTGAAGCTTTCTTT. Translation: CASSKTGWTEAFF.

This rearrangement joins TRBV6-1 to TRBJ2-2; the match to TRBD2 covers 7 bases. The CDR3 contains 15 residues. The V and J ends lost 6 bases and 2 bases, in that order; junction bases with no gene match: 6. The germline CDR1 and CDR2 sequences are MNHNS and SASEGT. The CDR3: CASRRTSDNTGELFF. The CDR3 nucleotides are TGTGCCAGCAGACGTACTAGCGACAACACCGGGGAGCTGTTTTTT.

This clonotype occurred many times. The chain combines TRBV28 with TRBJ2-7, with D perhaps matching TRBD1 (6 bases). Germline V gives CDR1 MDHEN, CDR2 SYDVKM. This CDR3 is built from 13 residues. Trimming left V 4 bases short and J 0 bases short, with 7 bases between. The CDR3 bases are TGTGCCAGCAGTTCGGACAGCTCCTACGAGCAGTACTTC. This gives the protein CASSSDSSYEQYF.

This clonotype was found many times. The chain is built from TRBV2 and TRBJ2-1, with D perhaps matching TRBD2 (5 bases). This CDR3 comprises 14 residues. V shed 4 bases and J shed 4 bases, with 11 bases lying between them. Germline lookup yields CDR1 SNHLY and CDR2 FYNNEI. CDR3 region: CASSGGIEYNEQFF. CDR3 nucleotide sequence: TGTGCCAGCAGTGGAGGGATAGAGTACAATGAGCAGTTCTTC.

The chain carries TRBV2 and TRBJ2-7, with 10 bases that match TRBD2. CDR3 length: 16 residues. Germline CDR1 SNHLY, CDR2 FYNNEI. V dropped 1 base and J dropped 0; count of bases not matched to a gene: 3. CDR3 in DNA: TGTGCCAGCAGTGAAGTTAGCGGGGGGCTCTCCTACGAGCAGTACTTC. Encoded protein: CASSEVSGGLSYEQYF.

This clonotype has just a few counts. The chain carries TRBV11-2 and TRBJ1-2, with 7 bases aligning to TRBD1. CDR3 length: 13 residues. V gave up 5 bases and J gave up 5 bases; unmatched junction bases: 5. The V gene's germline CDR1 is SGHAT and CDR2 FQNNGV. CDR3: CASSKGQKYGYTF. CDR3 bases: TGTGCCAGCAGCAAGGGACAGAAGTATGGCTACACCTTC.

V gene TRBV12-3 or TRBV12-4 combines with J gene TRBJ2-1, with 7 positions matching TRBD2. CDR3 length: 17 residues. V lost 2 bases and J lost 5; bases outside the gene matches: 12. CDR3 bases: TGTGCCAGCAGTTTATTTGGCCCTTTGGGGGGGAACAATGAGCAGTTCTTC. The encoded protein is CASSLFGPLGGNNEQFF.

This clonotype has only a few counts. The chain is built from TRBV7-8 and TRBJ2-2; TRBD2 matches 9 bases. This CDR3 has 18 amino acids. V shed 2 bases and J 5 bases; nucleotides not matched to a gene: 12. Germline V gene sequence: CDR1 SGHVS, CDR2 FQNEAQ. The CDR3 sequence is CASSLTGYSSGRTGELFF. In nucleotides, the CDR3 is TGTGCCAGCAGCTTAACTGGGTATAGCAGCGGGAGGACCGGGGAGCTGTTTTTT. The full variable domain, its missing parts supplied by reference TRBV7-8 and TRBJ2-2, is GAGVSQSPRYKVAKRGQDVALRCDPISGHVSLFWYQQALGQGPEFLTYFQNEAQLDKSGLPSDRFFAERPEGSVSTLKIQRTQQEDSAVYLCASSLTGYSSGRTGELFFGEGSRLTVL.